There are a few counts of the clone carrying this T cell receptor beta chain. The antigen remains undetermined. Constant-region reverse primers amplified full-length variable regions, followed by semi-nested Nested Universal Primer A PCR. TCRdb fed the 5' RACE reads into MiXCR, producing one record per CDR3 protein. The sample has around 55,000 distinct CDR3 sequences, around 20% seen once. Treg sorting used a CD4+CD25+CD127-/low gate. Germline assignment: CDR1 MNHNS and CDR2 SASEGT. The CDR3 length is 16 residues. V was pared by 7 bases and J by 1 base, with 19 bases between. Notes on the study in general: Tumor Treg TCRs overlapped most with tumor naive CD4+ cells. The larger cohort examined one V-J beta rearrangement, not whole repertoires. The TCR gene usage of tumor memory CD4+ T cells clustered together with blood and lymph node memory CD4+ cells and with lymph node naive CD4+ cells.

Sequenced: tumor-infiltrating Tregs sorted from the breast tumor. This sequence was found in a female donor with breast cancer. This chain links TRBV6-1 with TRBJ2-5, with D tentatively TRBD1 (6 bases). CDR3 residues: CASTMGPGQLQETQYF. Here the CDR3 DNA reads TGTGCCAGCACCATGGGACCTGGACAGCTCCAAGAGACCCAGTACTTC.